This T cell receptor (beta chain) derives from a study of OX40 agonist ivuxolimab in advanced cancers. Study summary: Earlier treatment with anti-PD-1, anti-PD-L1 or anti-CTLA-4 was permitted, and less than 50% had received some. A partial response was reached by three patients: one with hepatocellular carcinoma and two with cutaneous melanoma.

TCRdb's copy holds only in-frame clones and misses some; the assay was immunoSEQ multiplex PCR. The profile covers over 85,000 clones, with less than 95% appearing a single time and around 1.5% taken by the ten largest. This CDR3 contains 12 residues. Trimming took off 4 bases at V and 5 bases at J, with 9 bases between the two ends. From germline, CDR1 is KGHSH and CDR2 LQKENI. V is TRBV18 and J is TRBJ2-7, with unresolved D. The sample here was CD4+ or CD8+ T cells sorted from blood, taken in a trial of the OX40 agonist ivuxolimab. The source is an adult with an advanced solid tumor such as melanoma, head and neck, liver or kidney cancer. The CDR3 here is CASSQMSDEQYF. The CDR3 DNA follows: TGTGCCAGCTCACAGATGAGCGACGAGCAGTACTTC.